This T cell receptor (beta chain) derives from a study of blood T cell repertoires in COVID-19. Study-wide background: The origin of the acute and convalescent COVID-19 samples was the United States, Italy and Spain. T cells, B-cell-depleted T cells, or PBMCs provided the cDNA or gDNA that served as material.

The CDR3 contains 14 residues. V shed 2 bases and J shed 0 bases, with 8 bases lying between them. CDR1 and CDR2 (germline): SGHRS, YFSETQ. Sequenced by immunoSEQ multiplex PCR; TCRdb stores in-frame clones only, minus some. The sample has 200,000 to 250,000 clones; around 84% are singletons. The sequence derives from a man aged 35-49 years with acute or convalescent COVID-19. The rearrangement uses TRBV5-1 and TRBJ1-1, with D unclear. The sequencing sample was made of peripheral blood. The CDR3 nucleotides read TGCGCCAGCAGCTTTGAGGGATTGAACACTGAAGCTTTCTTT. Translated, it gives CASSFEGLNTEAFF.